This T cell receptor (beta chain) was sequenced in a study of cytomegalovirus exposure and HLA in healthy donors. Regarding the study as a whole: Despite most TCR sequences being rare, some public TCRs occurred in many donors. Compared with the approximately 680-donor mean, an Asian-associated ancestry cluster reportedly had fewer N-insertions, according to a later analysis.

Primers: 60 Vbeta forward and 13 Jbeta reverse. Measured with immunoSEQ multiplex PCR; TCRdb has only the in-frame clones, and not every one. The sample includes 110,000 to 150,000 clones, nearly 85% of them seen just once. As regards this clone: The antigen is undetermined.

Sequenced sample: PBMCs. This clonotype was obtained from a male donor in good health and CMV-seronegative.

CDR3 in DNA: TGTGCCAGCACGATTCAGGGGGCGGGTAATTATGGCTACACCTTC. This codes for CASTIQGAGNYGYTF. The chain links TRBV28 to TRBJ1-2; 8 bases fit TRBD1. The ends lost 7 bases at V and 5 bases at J; junction bases unmatched: 12. CDR1 is MDHEN and CDR2 is SYDVKM in the germline V gene. The CDR3 runs 15 residues.